Shown below are 29 T cell receptor beta chains from a single sample sequenced in a study of beta chain features in type 1 diabetes. Reverse transcription of all isolated RNA meant that expressed TCRB transcripts were sequenced. Data came from immunoSEQ multiplex PCR; TCRdb stores just in-frame clones and leaves some out. The sample has a few hundred thousand clones, over 13% seen once; the top ten hold approximately 0.019%. The sequencing input was naive CD4+ T cells from blood. These receptors originate from a woman aged 18-29 years in good health.

The V and J genes are TRBV2 and TRBJ1-4; TRBD1 matches at 9 bases. The CDR3 loop spans 16 amino acids. Germline V gives CDR1 SNHLY, CDR2 FYNNEI. V lost 1 base to trimming and J lost 11 bases; unmatched junction nucleotides: 11. CDR3 protein: CASSEENRGRLWKLFF. For the CDR3, the DNA is TGTGCCAGCAGTGAAGAGAACAGGGGGCGCTTATGGAAACTGTTTTTT.

The chain recombines TRBV25-1 with TRBJ2-1, with D possibly TRBD1 on 6 matching bases. This CDR3 region has 14 residues. Between the trimmed V and J ends, which lost 4 bases and 4 bases, there was a span of 11 bases. The germline gives CDR1 MGHDK, CDR2 SYGVNS. This chain's CDR3 is CASSAGAGYNEQFF. CDR3 sequence (DNA): TGTGCCAGCAGTGCAGGGGCGGGTTACAATGAGCAGTTCTTC. The full variable domain, completed using reference TRBV25-1 and TRBJ2-1, is EADIYQTPRYLVIGTGKKITLECSQTMGHDKMYWYQQDPGMELHLIHYSYGVNSTEKGDLSSESTVSRIRTEHFPLTLESARPSHTSQYLCASSAGAGYNEQFFGPGTRLTVL.

This chain connects TRBV5-1 to TRBJ1-1, with TRBD1 matching 7 bases. Germline lookup yields CDR1 SGHRS and CDR2 YFSETQ. V gave up 6 bases and J gave up 5 bases; unmatched junction bases: 7. The CDR3 has 13 amino acids. The CDR3 sequence: CASTDTGATEAFF. CDR3 nucleotide sequence: TGCGCCAGCACGGACACAGGGGCGACTGAAGCTTTCTTT.

To note about this clone: In the same sample, other DNA sequences code for this CDR3. The chain joins TRBV30 to TRBJ1-5, with 8 bases matching TRBD1. This CDR3 is 13 amino acids long. V was clipped by 5 bases and J by 4 bases; unmatched bases: 4. Germline V gene lookup returns CDR1 GTSNPN and CDR2 SVGIG (reference sequence). CDR3 residues: CAWDRGGNQPQHF. The CDR3 region has the DNA TGTGCCTGGGACAGGGGTGGTAATCAGCCCCAGCATTTT. The variable domain in full, completed from reference TRBV30 and TRBJ1-5, reads SQTIHQWPATLVQPVGSPLSLECTVEGTSNPNLYWYRQAAGRGLQLLFYSVGIGQISSEVPQNLSASRPQDRQFILSSKKLLLSDSGFYLCAWDRGGNQPQHFGDGTRLSIL.

The chain is built from TRBV6-5 and TRBJ1-3; possible D gene TRBD1, 6 bases. Germline lookup yields CDR1 MNHEY and CDR2 SVGAGI. This CDR3 region has 13 residues. V lost 6 bases to trimming and J lost 7 bases, with 13 bases between them. CDR3 in DNA: TGTGCCAGCAGGCCTACTACAGGGAACACCATATATTTT. Its protein is CASRPTTGNTIYF.

The CDR3 DNA is TGTGCCAGCAGCTTAATTCCTAGCGGGAGGGATGAGCAGTTCTTC. Translation gives CASSLIPSGRDEQFF. The chain uses TRBV7-2 and TRBJ2-1; TRBD2 aligns across 12 bases. The CDR3 has 15 residues. V gave up 2 bases and J gave up 8 bases; unmatched junction bases: 4. Germline-derived CDR1 and CDR2 are SGHTA and FQGNSA.

The chain uses TRBV6-5 and TRBJ1-1; the D gene is possibly TRBD1 (6 bases). V was cut by 6 bases and J by 8 bases, with 16 bases left in between. CDR1 is MNHEY and CDR2 is SVGAGI in the germline V gene. CDR3 size: 13 residues. The CDR3 DNA sequence: TGTGCCAGCAGAACCCGGGTGGACAGAGAAGCTTTCTTT. Protein sequence: CASRTRVDREAFF.

V usage is TRBV6-6 and J usage is TRBJ1-5; TRBD1 might be the D (5 bases). This CDR3 spans 13 amino acids. The germline V and J ends were trimmed by 8 bases and 4 bases, with 12 bases remaining between them. Per the germline V gene, CDR1 is MNHNY and CDR2 is SVGAGI (reference sequence). CDR3 in amino acids: CASGRSGNQPQHF. The CDR3 coding sequence is TGTGCCAGCGGCAGGTCAGGGAATCAGCCCCAGCATTTT.

This clone showed up just a few times. This chain connects TRBV28 to TRBJ2-6; a possible D gene is TRBD1 (6 bases). CDR1 and CDR2 from the germline V gene are MDHEN and SYDVKM. This CDR3 is built from 15 residues. V lost 8 bases, J lost 1 base, and 12 bases lay in between. The CDR3 protein is CASRTQGSGANVLTF. In DNA form, the CDR3 reads TGTGCCAGCCGGACCCAGGGGTCTGGGGCCAACGTCCTGACTTTC.

This clone was seen a handful of times. This sequence joins TRBV19 and TRBJ1-1; 7 positions agree with TRBD1. V was clipped by 7 bases and J by 1 base; unmatched bases: 9. CDR3 length: 15 amino acids. Germline CDR1 reads LNHDA; CDR2 reads SQIVND (reference sequence). The CDR3 region has the DNA TGTGCCAGTAACTTACCTCGGACAGGGAACACTGAAGCTTTCTTT. It encodes CASNLPRTGNTEAFF. Full variable domain (missing parts from reference TRBV19 and TRBJ1-1): DGGITQSPKYLFRKEGQNVTLSCEQNLNHDAMYWYRQDPGQGLRLIYYSQIVNDFQKGDIAEGYSVSREKKESFPLTVTSAQKNPTAFYLCASNLPRTGNTEAFFGQGTRLTVV.

In this sample, this clone turned up a few times. CDR3 amino acids: CASSLGGQGGINQPQHF. The CDR3 DNA sequence: TGTGCCAGCAGCTTGGGGGGACAGGGGGGTATCAATCAGCCCCAGCATTTT. The chain recombines TRBV5-4 with TRBJ1-5; 11 bases are shared with TRBD1. CDR3 length equals 17 residues. CDR1 is SGHNT, CDR2 YYREEE, per germline (reference sequence). V dropped 0 bases and J dropped 3; count of bases not matched to a gene: 5.

The genes are TRBV7-9 and TRBJ2-7; 7 nucleotides align to TRBD2. V lost 3 bases to trimming and J lost 1 base; unmatched junction nucleotides: 6. The CDR3 is 15 amino acids. From germline, CDR1 is SEHNR and CDR2 FQNEAQ (reference sequence). The CDR3 reads CASSFLAGESYEQYF. DNA of the CDR3: TGTGCCAGCAGCTTTTTGGCGGGAGAATCCTACGAGCAGTACTTC.

V and J are TRBV5-6 and TRBJ1-1, with a tentative D call TRBD1 (6 bases). Looked up from germline, CDR1 is SGHDT and CDR2 is YYEEEE. The CDR3 is 17 amino acids. Trimming took off 4 bases at V and 1 base at J, with 20 bases between the two ends. In DNA form, the CDR3 reads TGTGCCAGCAGCCCTTTAGGGACACCGGGGCGGAACACTGAAGCTTTCTTT. The encoded protein is CASSPLGTPGRNTEAFF.

The chain uses TRBV9 and TRBJ2-7; TRBD1 aligns across 9 bases. The V gene's germline CDR1 is SGDLS and CDR2 YYNGEE. There are 15 residues in the CDR3. V lost 0 bases and J lost 4; bases outside the gene matches: 5. The CDR3 region is CASSVGDRATYEQYF. The CDR3 nucleotides read TGTGCCAGCAGCGTAGGGGACAGGGCTACATACGAGCAGTACTTC.

This clone was observed a few times. The CDR3 coding sequence is TGCGCCAGCAGCCTGACGCCAAACAGGGGAGATGGAACAGATACGCAGTATTTT. Amino acid sequence: CASSLTPNRGDGTDTQYF. This chain joins TRBV5-1 and TRBJ2-3; the match to TRBD1 covers 7 bases. Unmatched junction bases numbered 17, after V lost 4 bases and J lost 3 bases. The CDR3 is 18 residues long. Germline CDR1 is SGHRS and CDR2 is YFSETQ. Full variable domain (remainder filled in from reference TRBV5-1 and TRBJ2-3): KAGVTQTPRYLIKTRGQQVTLSCSPISGHRSVSWYQQTPGQGLQFLFEYFSETQRNKGNFPGRFSGRQFSNSRSEMNVSTLELGDSALYLCASSLTPNRGDGTDTQYFGPGTRLTVL.

There are a few counts of this clone. The rearrangement links TRBV5-8 to TRBJ2-1; 7 bases match TRBD2. Looked up from germline, CDR1 is SGHTS and CDR2 is YDEGEE. J gave up 2 bases and V 4 bases, and 6 bases lay outside the gene matches. The CDR3 length is 15 residues. For the CDR3, the DNA is TGTGCCAGCAGCATCGGGAGGTTCGCCTACAATGAGCAGTTCTTC. This gives the protein CASSIGRFAYNEQFF.

The J gene is TRBJ1-2, the V gene TRBV2; TRBD1 is a possible D gene (5 bases). This CDR3 comprises 15 residues. The germline gives CDR1 SNHLY, CDR2 FYNNEI. V lost 2 bases, J lost 0 bases, and 10 bases lay in between. CDR3 DNA sequence: TGTGCCAGCAGTGAACAGGGACTCGCTAACTATGGCTACACCTTC. Its translation is CASSEQGLANYGYTF.

V is TRBV7-9 and J is TRBJ2-7; D may be TRBD1 (6 bases). Germline loops: CDR1 SEHNR, CDR2 FQNEAQ (reference sequence). The V end was cut by 0 bases, the J end by 5 bases, with 11 bases between. The length of the CDR3 is 14 residues. The CDR3 coding sequence is TGTGCCAGCAGCTTAGCTCAGGGGTTAAACGAGCAGTACTTC. This codes for CASSLAQGLNEQYF.

The chain carries TRBV10-3 and TRBJ2-2; tentatively, D is TRBD2 (5 bases). V lost 2 bases and J 8 bases, leaving 12 bases between the germline ends. Germline V gene sequence: CDR1 ENHRY, CDR2 SYGVKD. There are 14 residues in the CDR3. DNA of the CDR3: TGTGCCATCAGTGAGGTCTTGAGGGATGGGGAGCTGTTTTTT. Translated: CAISEVLRDGELFF.

The rearrangement uses TRBV2 and TRBJ1-2; tentatively, D is TRBD1 (6 bases). CDR1 is SNHLY and CDR2 is FYNNEI in the germline V gene. The CDR3 totals 13 residues. The V end lost 6 bases, the J end lost 4 bases, and 12 bases lay between the germline ends. CDR3 sequence (DNA): TGTGCCAGCAGAGTGACAGGCGTCTATGGCTACACCTTC. Encoded protein: CASRVTGVYGYTF.

This rearrangement joins TRBV18 to TRBJ2-1; 7 bases line up with TRBD2. CDR3 length: 13 residues. Germline V gives CDR1 KGHSH, CDR2 LQKENI. Unmatched junction bases numbered 0, after V lost 4 bases and J lost 3 bases. CDR3 protein: CASSRGGYNEQFF. CDR3 DNA sequence: TGTGCCAGCTCACGGGGGGGCTACAATGAGCAGTTCTTC.

This chain links TRBV29-1 with TRBJ1-1, with D possibly being TRBD1 (6 bases). Trimming took 3 bases from V and 1 from J, leaving 9 bases between them. The CDR3 runs to 13 residues. Germline V lookup: CDR1 SQVTM, CDR2 ANQGSEA. The CDR3 DNA reads TGCAGCGTTGACCGACAGGCGAACACTGAAGCTTTCTTT. Amino acids: CSVDRQANTEAFF.

V usage is TRBV11-2 and J usage is TRBJ2-5, with D perhaps matching TRBD2 (6 bases). The CDR3 covers 17 residues. From germline, CDR1 is SGHAT and CDR2 FQNNGV. V lost 5 bases, J lost 1 base, and 20 bases lay in between. CDR3 nucleotide sequence: TGTGCCAGCAGCCCCCCCGGGGCGGGAATGGTCCAAGAGACCCAGTACTTC. It is translated as CASSPPGAGMVQETQYF. The full variable domain, its missing parts supplied by reference TRBV11-2 and TRBJ2-5, is EAGVAQSPRYKIIEKRQSVAFWCNPISGHATLYWYQQILGQGPKLLIQFQNNGVVDDSQLPKDRFSAERLKGVDSTLKIQPAKLEDSAVYLCASSPPGAGMVQETQYFGPGTRLLVL.

This clone has a handful of counts. The chain joins TRBV5-4 to TRBJ1-1, with TRBD1 identical over 8 bases. The length of the CDR3 is 15 residues. Looked up from germline, CDR1 is SGHNT and CDR2 is YYREEE (reference sequence). The ends lost 3 bases at V and 3 bases at J; junction bases unmatched: 7. This chain's CDR3 is CASSSATGADTEAFF. The CDR3 nucleotides are TGTGCCAGCAGCTCCGCGACAGGGGCGGACACTGAAGCTTTCTTT.

This clone was found a few times. The genes are TRBV7-6 and TRBJ2-7; 9 nucleotides agree with TRBD2. J lost 2 bases, V lost 5 bases, and 4 bases had no gene match. The CDR3 extends over 14 amino acids. Germline loops: CDR1 SGHVS, CDR2 FNYEAQ. CDR3 coding DNA: TGTGCCAGCAGCCCTATAGCGGGAGCCTACGAGCAGTACTTC. Encoded protein: CASSPIAGAYEQYF.

In this sample, this clone turned up a few times. V gene TRBV14 combines with J gene TRBJ2-7; maybe TRBD2 (6 bases). Germline CDR1 is SGHDN and CDR2 is FVKESK. V was clipped by 0 bases and J by 5 bases, with 14 bases between them. The CDR3 runs to 15 residues. CDR3 region: CASSQEGGKPNEQYF. The CDR3 nucleotides read TGTGCCAGCAGCCAAGAGGGCGGGAAACCAAACGAGCAGTACTTC.

This clone was seen only a few times. V is TRBV28 and J is TRBJ2-7, with D tentatively TRBD2 (6 bases). The CDR3 contains 15 residues. The ends were cut back, 2 bases at V and 0 bases at J, with 11 bases in the middle. Per the germline V gene, CDR1 is MDHEN and CDR2 is SYDVKM. The CDR3 is CASSLGGSPSYEQYF. The DNA of the CDR3 is TGTGCCAGCAGTTTAGGGGGGAGCCCCTCCTACGAGCAGTACTTC.

This clone appeared a few times. V is TRBV11-2 and J is TRBJ2-1; D uncertain. Germline CDR1 is SGHAT and CDR2 is FQNNGV. This CDR3 has 17 residues. Trimming shortened V by 3 bases and J by 0 bases, and 15 bases separated the two germline ends. The CDR3 region is CASSLDKAFSSYNEQFF. The CDR3 coding sequence is TGTGCCAGCAGCTTGGATAAAGCGTTCTCCTCCTACAATGAGCAGTTCTTC.

This clone was detected only a few times. The chain joins TRBV28 to TRBJ2-4; 11 bases are a match to TRBD2. Per germline, CDR1 MDHEN and CDR2 SYDVKM. V was pared by 7 bases and J by 0 bases, with 5 bases of the junction left unmatched. The CDR3 spans 16 residues. The CDR3 DNA reads TGTGCCAGCACCCCACTAGCGGGAGTAGCCAAAAACATTCAGTACTTC. Amino acid sequence: CASTPLAGVAKNIQYF.